Presented here are 19 T cell receptor beta chains from one specimen sequenced in a study of T cell responses to AZD1222 COVID-19 vaccine. Produced via immunoSEQ multiplex PCR; TCRdb's table is partial and in-frame only. The sample has 150,000 to 200,000 clones, almost 90% seen once; the top ten hold under 14%. The input for sequencing was peripheral blood, taken 28 days after the second AZD1222 dose. The receptors here all came from an adult who received the AZD1222 COVID-19 vaccine.

This clone was seen only once. This chain uses TRBV9 with TRBJ2-7, with no clear D. Germline CDR1 and CDR2: SGDLS and YYNGEE. The CDR3 has 13 residues. V shed 2 bases and J shed 5 bases, with 11 bases lying between them. The CDR3, as DNA: TGTGCCAGCAGCGTTGCCAGCCTAAACGAGCAGTACTTC. Residues: CASSVASLNEQYF.

The V gene is TRBV25-1, the J gene TRBJ1-6, with no clear D. CDR3 length equals 16 residues. The germline V gene has CDR1 MGHDK and CDR2 SYGVNS. V lost 5 bases and J 0 bases, leaving 11 bases between the germline ends. The CDR3 sequence is CASSTGPSSYNSPLHF. The CDR3 coding sequence is TGTGCCAGCAGTACCGGGCCTAGCTCCTATAATTCACCCCTCCACTTT.

V and J are TRBV18 and TRBJ2-7; TRBD1 aligns across 8 bases. The germline gives CDR1 KGHSH, CDR2 LQKENI. This CDR3 is built from 15 residues. Losses at the gene ends were 5 bases for V and 0 bases for J; bases not matched to a gene: 6. The chain's CDR3 is CASSSTGGSSYEQYF. The DNA of the CDR3 is TGTGCCAGCTCATCCACAGGGGGGAGCTCCTACGAGCAGTACTTC.

The rearrangement joins TRBV19 to TRBJ1-2; D gene unclear. The V and J ends lost 7 bases and 2 bases respectively, with 8 bases between them. CDR3 length equals 12 residues. Germline V gene data show CDR1 as LNHDA and CDR2 as SQIVND (reference sequence). CDR3 protein: CASISPNYGYTF. In nucleotides, the CDR3 is TGTGCCAGTATCAGCCCCAACTATGGCTACACCTTC. Together with reference TRBV19 and TRBJ1-2, the CDR3 gives the full variable domain: DGGITQSPKYLFRKEGQNVTLSCEQNLNHDAMYWYRQDPGQGLRLIYYSQIVNDFQKGDIAEGYSVSREKKESFPLTVTSAQKNPTAFYLCASISPNYGYTFGSGTRLTVV.

The chain joins TRBV14 to TRBJ2-1; 10 nucleotides match TRBD2. CDR3 length equals 16 residues. Per the germline V gene, CDR1 is SGHDN and CDR2 is FVKESK. V gave up 2 bases and J gave up 3 bases; unmatched junction bases: 4. In DNA, the CDR3 is TGTGCCAGCAGCCAACAGGTAGCGGGGGGCTACAATGAGCAGTTCTTC. Translating gives CASSQQVAGGYNEQFF.

This sequence joins TRBV18 and TRBJ1-1; D possibly corresponds to TRBD1 (5 bases). This CDR3 spans 15 amino acids. CDR1 is KGHSH, CDR2 LQKENI, per germline. Trimming shortened V by 1 base and J by 2 bases, and 11 bases separated the two germline ends. The CDR3 reads CASSPRNQGNTEAFF. The CDR3 nucleotides are TGTGCCAGCTCACCACGGAACCAGGGAAACACTGAAGCTTTCTTT.

The chain joins TRBV24-1 to TRBJ1-3, with 8 positions matching TRBD1. This CDR3 comprises 15 residues. J gave up 1 base and V 5 bases, and 3 bases lay outside the gene matches. Germline assignment: CDR1 KGHDR and CDR2 SFDVKD. The CDR3 nucleotides are TGTGCCACCAGTGCAGGGGGCCTTTCTGGAAACACCATATATTTT. Its protein is CATSAGGLSGNTIYF.

The J gene is TRBJ2-3, the V gene TRBV4-1, with a possible D match to TRBD2 (5 bases). The CDR3 spans 13 residues. CDR1 is MGHRA and CDR2 is YSYEKL in the germline V gene. The germline V and J ends were trimmed by 3 bases and 4 bases, with 8 bases remaining between them. The CDR3 here is CASSQVDSDTQYF. The CDR3, as DNA: TGCGCCAGCAGCCAGGTGGACTCAGATACGCAGTATTTT.

V usage is TRBV3-1 (or the pseudogene TRBV3-2) and J usage is TRBJ1-4; no clear D gene. This CDR3 comprises 15 residues. V gave up 0 bases and J gave up 2 bases, with 7 bases separating them. Germline V gene sequence: CDR1 LGHDT, CDR2 YNNKEL (reference sequence). The CDR3 sequence is CASSQDRVTNEKLFF. The CDR3 DNA is TGTGCCAGCAGCCAAGATAGGGTGACTAATGAAAAACTGTTTTTT.

This CDR3 reads CASSVTRGYGDEQFF. The CDR3 region has the DNA TGTGCCAGCAGCGTTACCCGGGGGTATGGCGATGAGCAGTTCTTC. The V call is TRBV6-5, the J call TRBJ2-1, with a possible D match to TRBD2 (6 bases). Germline values: CDR1 MNHEY, CDR2 SVGAGI. The V end was cut by 6 bases, the J end by 8 bases, with 20 bases between. This CDR3 is built from 15 residues.

V gene TRBV7-2 combines with J gene TRBJ2-7; 8 bases align to TRBD1. The CDR3 runs 15 residues. Germline values: CDR1 SGHTA, CDR2 FQGNSA. The ends lost 6 bases at V and 1 base at J; junction bases unmatched: 8. The CDR3 loop is CASSFDRGNSYEQYF. In DNA, the CDR3 is TGTGCCAGCAGTTTTGACAGGGGAAATTCCTACGAGCAGTACTTC. Complete variable domain (other parts from reference TRBV7-2 and TRBJ2-7): GAGVSQSPSNKVTEKGKDVELRCDPISGHTALYWYRQSLGQGLEFLIYFQGNSAPDKSGLPSDRFSAERTGGSVSTLTIQRTQQEDSAVYLCASSFDRGNSYEQYFGPGTRLTVT.

The chain is built from TRBV4-2 and TRBJ1-2; D not resolved. Per germline, CDR1 LGHNA and CDR2 YNFKEQ. The length of the CDR3 is 13 residues. V lost 1 base and J 7 bases, leaving 10 bases between the germline ends. The CDR3 reads CASSQGLGSGYTF. CDR3 in DNA: TGTGCCAGCAGCCAAGGTCTGGGTAGTGGCTACACCTTC.

The chain has TRBV10-3 and TRBJ2-2; D is possibly TRBD2 (6 bases). Trimming left V 4 bases short and J 1 base short, with 10 bases between. Germline lookup yields CDR1 ENHRY and CDR2 SYGVKD. The CDR3 is 15 residues long. The CDR3 DNA follows: TGTGCCATCAGTGTAGCGGTCGAGAACACCGGGGAGCTGTTTTTT. Translated: CAISVAVENTGELFF.

Here the CDR3 DNA reads TGCGCCAGCAGCTTGGGCGGACTGAACACCGGGGAGCTGTTTTTT. It is translated as CASSLGGLNTGELFF. The J gene is TRBJ2-2, the V gene TRBV5-1; a weak D match, TRBD2 (5 bases). This CDR3 has 15 amino acids. Germline CDR1 and CDR2: SGHRS and YFSETQ. The V end lost 0 bases, the J end lost 1 base, and 7 bases lay between the germline ends.

V and J are TRBV10-1 and TRBJ1-3; D possibly corresponds to TRBD1 (5 bases). The CDR3 loop spans 13 amino acids. The germline gives CDR1 WNHNN, CDR2 SYGVQD (reference sequence). The V end lost 7 bases, the J end lost 4 bases, and 11 bases lay between the germline ends. This chain's CDR3 is CASNPGSGNTIYF. CDR3 sequence (DNA): TGCGCCAGCAATCCAGGGAGCGGAAACACCATATATTTT.

V gene TRBV10-3 combines with J gene TRBJ2-2, with TRBD1 identical over 12 bases. The ends lost 4 bases at V and 3 bases at J; junction bases unmatched: 3. The CDR3 is 16 residues long. Germline V lookup: CDR1 ENHRY, CDR2 SYGVKD. The DNA for the CDR3 is TGTGCCATCAGTGGCCGGGACAGGGGGCACACCGGGGAGCTGTTTTTT. Translated, it gives CAISGRDRGHTGELFF.

This chain uses TRBV5-1 with TRBJ2-3, with 7 positions matching TRBD1. The trim removed 3 bases at V and 2 bases at J, leaving 6 bases unmatched. Germline V CDR1 and CDR2: SGHRS, YFSETQ. CDR3 length equals 15 residues. The CDR3 region is CASSSGTADTDTQYF. The CDR3 coding sequence is TGCGCCAGCAGCTCCGGGACAGCGGACACAGATACGCAGTATTTT.

This chain connects TRBV7-8 to TRBJ1-4; D might be TRBD1 (5 bases). The ends were cut back, 0 bases at V and 10 bases at J, with 15 bases in the middle. CDR1 is SGHVS, CDR2 FQNEAQ, per germline. The CDR3 loop spans 15 amino acids. The CDR3 bases are TGTGCCAGCAGCTTAGCGGCGGGGGTGGGTGGAAAACTGTTTTTT. Translation: CASSLAAGVGGKLFF.

The chain links TRBV7-2 to TRBJ1-1; 8 bases fit TRBD1. The J segment lost 8 bases and the V segment lost 6 bases, leaving 8 bases of the junction unmatched. The CDR3 length is 13 residues. CDR1 SGHTA and CDR2 FQGNSA come from the germline V gene. The CDR3 loop reads CASRPGQGGEAFF. The CDR3 nucleotides are TGTGCCAGCAGGCCAGGACAGGGAGGGGAAGCTTTCTTT.